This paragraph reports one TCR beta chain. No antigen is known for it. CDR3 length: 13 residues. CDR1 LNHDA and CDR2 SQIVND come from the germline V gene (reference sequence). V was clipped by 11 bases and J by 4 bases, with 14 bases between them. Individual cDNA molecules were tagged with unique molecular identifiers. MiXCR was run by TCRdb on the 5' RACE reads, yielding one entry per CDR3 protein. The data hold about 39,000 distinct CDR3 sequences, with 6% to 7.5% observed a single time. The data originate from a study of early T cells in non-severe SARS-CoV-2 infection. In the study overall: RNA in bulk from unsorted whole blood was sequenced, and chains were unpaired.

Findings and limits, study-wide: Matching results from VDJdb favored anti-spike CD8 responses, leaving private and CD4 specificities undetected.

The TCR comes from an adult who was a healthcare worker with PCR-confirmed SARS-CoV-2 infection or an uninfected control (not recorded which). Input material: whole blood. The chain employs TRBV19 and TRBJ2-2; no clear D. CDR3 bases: TGTGCCTCCCTCGGGTTGAGCACCGGGGAGCTGTTTTTT. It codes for CASLGLSTGELFF.